Given below is one T cell receptor (beta chain) in context. Its target is not known. The data were obtained in a study of shared clonotypes between healthy human individuals. General study results and limits: The study found lower generation probabilities in non-shared clonotypes than in those shared by all four donors.

Positive CCR7 selection of CD45RO-negative cells yielded the naive CD8 cells, and terminally differentiated effector memory CD45RA+ cells were excluded. The method was immunoSEQ multiplex PCR; TCRdb's version includes in-frame clones alone and lacks a portion of them. Altogether roughly 2.1 million clones are present, about 93% being singletons, with the ten largest covering around 1.7%. The TCR was taken from a man aged 18 to 29 in good health. Some clones in this sample may be carry-over from other donors' samples. Material: naive CD8+ T cells from PBMCs.

Here the CDR3 reads CASSFRAQQFF. The CDR3 coding sequence is TGTGCCAGCAGTTTTAGGGCACAGCAGTTCTTC. The rearrangement uses TRBV28 and TRBJ2-1; the D is unclear. Germline loops: CDR1 MDHEN, CDR2 SYDVKM. V was cut by 3 bases and J by 11 bases, with 8 bases left in between. The length of the CDR3 is 11 residues.